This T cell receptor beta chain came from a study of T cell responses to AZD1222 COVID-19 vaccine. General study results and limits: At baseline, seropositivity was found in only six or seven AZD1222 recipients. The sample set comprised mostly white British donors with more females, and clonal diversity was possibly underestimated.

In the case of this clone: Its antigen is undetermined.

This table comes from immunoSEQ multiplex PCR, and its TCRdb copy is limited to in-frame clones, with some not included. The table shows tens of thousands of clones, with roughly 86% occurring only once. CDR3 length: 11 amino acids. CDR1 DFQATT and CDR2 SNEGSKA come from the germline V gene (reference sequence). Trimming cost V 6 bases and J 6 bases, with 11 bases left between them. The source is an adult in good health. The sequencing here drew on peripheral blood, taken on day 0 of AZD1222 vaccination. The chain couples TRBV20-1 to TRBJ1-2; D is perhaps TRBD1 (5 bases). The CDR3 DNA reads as TGCAGTGCCTGGGACCTCCATGGCTACACCTTC. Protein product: CSAWDLHGYTF.